A single sample is the source of the 29 T cell receptor beta chains below, sequenced in a study of T cells in Graves' hyperthyroidism and ophthalmopathy. RNA transcripts served as the template for amplifying TCR beta CDR3 regions. The HTBI primer set drove a first-round RT-PCR of the TCR CDR3. TCRdb recomputed calls from the multiplex PCR reads with MiXCR, one row per CDR3 protein. The sample yields about 640,000 distinct CDR3 sequences, 13% to 15% seen once. The sample was blood. These receptors came from a woman aged 45-65 years with Graves' ophthalmopathy.

This clonotype showed up many times. The chain employs TRBV15 and TRBJ2-2, with 7 bases aligning to TRBD2. There are 18 residues in the CDR3. The germline CDR1 and CDR2 sequences are LNHNV and YYDKDF (reference sequence). Trimming removed 0 bases from V and 0 bases from J; junction bases left unmatched: 7. CDR3 sequence reads: CATSRDLWGRANTGELFF. For the CDR3, the DNA is TGTGCCACCAGCAGAGATCTATGGGGGAGGGCGAACACCGGGGAGCTGTTTTTT. The variable domain in full, with the rest retrieved from reference TRBV15 and TRBJ2-2, is DAMVIQNPRYQVTQFGKPVTLSCSQTLNHNVMYWYQQKSSQAPKLLFHYYDKDFNNEADTPDNFQSRRPNTSFCFLDIRSPGLGDTAMYLCATSRDLWGRANTGELFFGEGSRLTVL.

This clonotype was seen only a few times. The chain joins TRBV20-1 to TRBJ1-5; D not certain. CDR3 size: 13 residues. CDR1 is DFQATT and CDR2 is SNEGSKA in the germline V gene (reference sequence). Trimming removed 2 bases from V and 7 bases from J, with 12 bases in between. The DNA for the CDR3 is TGCAGTGCTAGACCCCGAGGGCGGCAGCCCCAGCATTTT. Translation: CSARPRGRQPQHF.

In its sample, this clonotype was seen a few times. The rearrangement links TRBV18 to TRBJ2-1; D gene unclear. Germline V gives CDR1 KGHSH, CDR2 LQKENI. V lost 5 bases and J 6 bases, leaving 17 bases between the germline ends. The CDR3 spans 15 residues. The CDR3 reads CASSAARPVGNEQFF. CDR3 DNA: TGTGCCAGCTCAGCCGCTCGCCCAGTAGGCAATGAGCAGTTCTTC.

This chain joins TRBV19 and TRBJ1-2; unclear D gene. Germline CDR1 reads LNHDA; CDR2 reads SQIVND (reference sequence). Trimming stripped 1 base from V and 8 bases from J, with 14 bases between. The CDR3 spans 14 residues. Written as DNA, the CDR3 is TGTGCCAGTAGTATAGGTTACAGTGGGGAAGGCTACACCTTC. Translated: CASSIGYSGEGYTF.

This clonotype was counted at least ten times. This rearrangement joins TRBV5-1 to TRBJ1-1; tentative D call: TRBD1 (6 bases). CDR3 length: 12 amino acids. Between the trimmed V and J ends, which lost 0 bases and 10 bases, there was a span of 10 bases. Per the germline V gene, CDR1 is SGHRS and CDR2 is YFSETQ. The CDR3 sequence is CASSLAGQTAFF. For the CDR3, the DNA is TGCGCCAGCAGCTTGGCTGGACAGACAGCTTTCTTT.

This clonotype was seen at least ten times. The J gene is TRBJ1-5, the V gene TRBV30; 8 nucleotides align to TRBD1. Germline assignment: CDR1 GTSNPN and CDR2 SVGIG (reference sequence). The length of the CDR3 is 14 residues. The ends lost 2 bases at V and 6 bases at J; junction bases unmatched: 6. The CDR3 nucleotides are TGTGCCTGGAGTCGGACAGGGCTGAGTCAGCCCCAGCATTTT. Residues: CAWSRTGLSQPQHF. Full variable domain (missing parts from reference TRBV30 and TRBJ1-5): SQTIHQWPATLVQPVGSPLSLECTVEGTSNPNLYWYRQAAGRGLQLLFYSVGIGQISSEVPQNLSASRPQDRQFILSSKKLLLSDSGFYLCAWSRTGLSQPQHFGDGTRLSIL.

This clonotype has at least ten counts. The genes are TRBV13 and TRBJ2-7; unclear D gene. Germline loops: CDR1 PRHDT, CDR2 FYEKMQ (reference sequence). The ends were cut back, 5 bases at V and 3 bases at J, with 11 bases in the middle. The CDR3 has 13 residues. For the CDR3, the DNA is TGTGCCAGCAGCCCCCCGTCCCGCTACGAGCAGTACTTC. This translates into CASSPPSRYEQYF.

The table lists this clonotype with a few counts. The CDR3 bases are TGTGCCAGCAAAGGGACTAGCGGGAGTGAGACCCAGTACTTC. The encoded protein is CASKGTSGSETQYF. V is TRBV2 and J is TRBJ2-5; 14 nucleotides match TRBD2. V was clipped by 7 bases and J by 5 bases; unmatched bases: 3. CDR1 and CDR2 (germline): SNHLY, FYNNEI. This CDR3 has 14 residues.

This clonotype has more than one count but fewer than ten. V is TRBV7-9 and J is TRBJ2-3, with 11 nucleotides matching TRBD2. CDR1 and CDR2 from the germline V gene are SEHNR and FQNEAQ (reference sequence). V trimming: 1 base; J trimming: 4 bases; junction bases outside the gene matches: 4. There are 16 residues in the CDR3. CDR3: CASSLEGTSGADTQYF. The CDR3 coding sequence is TGTGCCAGCAGCTTAGAAGGGACTAGCGGTGCAGATACGCAGTATTTT. Variable domain in full (rest from reference TRBV7-9 and TRBJ2-3): DTGVSQNPRHKITKRGQNVTFRCDPISEHNRLYWYRQTLGQGPEFLTYFQNEAQLEKSRLLSDRFSAERPKGSFSTLEIQRTEQGDSAMYLCASSLEGTSGADTQYFGPGTRLTVL.

This clonotype has a single count. Just one base apart from a much larger clone, this may be a read error. The chain is built from TRBV14 and TRBJ2-1; 7 bases map to TRBD2. Per the germline V gene, CDR1 is SGHDN and CDR2 is FVKESK. The V gene end was trimmed by 2 bases and the J gene end by 8 bases; junction bases not matched to a gene: 15. The CDR3 sequence is 17 residues long. The CDR3 is CASSQNMLRGRVDEQFF. The CDR3 region has the DNA TGTGCCAGCAGCCAAAATATGCTTCGCGGGAGAGTCGATGAGCAGTTCTTC.

Ten or more counts support this clonotype. This chain links TRBV5-1 with TRBJ2-7, with TRBD1 identical over 7 bases. The V gene end was trimmed by 4 bases and the J gene end by 0 bases; junction bases not matched to a gene: 10. CDR1 and CDR2 from the germline V gene are SGHRS and YFSETQ. The length of the CDR3 is 16 residues. The CDR3 is CASSPRGRGSSYEQYF. The CDR3 bases are TGCGCCAGCAGCCCCCGGGGCAGGGGGAGCTCCTACGAGCAGTACTTC.

This clonotype was seen ten or more times. V is TRBV7-2 and J is TRBJ1-1; tentative D call: TRBD1 (6 bases). Per the germline V gene, CDR1 is SGHTA and CDR2 is FQGNSA. This CDR3 has 19 amino acids. The V and J ends lost 1 base and 0 bases respectively, with 21 bases between them. CDR3 sequence: CASSLVTGGFFKMNTEAFF. DNA for the CDR3: TGTGCCAGCAGCTTAGTAACGGGGGGCTTTTTCAAGATGAACACTGAAGCTTTCTTT.

This clonotype was seen a handful of times. The chain combines TRBV9 with TRBJ1-1; D remains unclear. V lost 1 base, J lost 6 bases, and 13 bases lay in between. The CDR3 is 14 amino acids. Per the germline V gene, CDR1 is SGDLS and CDR2 is YYNGEE. The DNA for the CDR3 is TGTGCCAGCAGCGTACAGGCGTCAACGCCTGAAGCTTTCTTT. Its translation is CASSVQASTPEAFF.

The rearrangement uses TRBV20-1 and TRBJ2-3; 13 bases line up with TRBD2. Germline loops: CDR1 DFQATT, CDR2 SNEGSKA (reference sequence). The CDR3 sequence is 17 residues long. Trimming at V came to 0 bases and at J to 3 bases, leaving 6 bases not matched to a gene. The DNA for the CDR3 is TGCAGTGCTAGAGATATCCGGACTAGCGGGAGAACAGATACGCAGTATTTT. Translation: CSARDIRTSGRTDTQYF.

This clonotype has a count of ten or more. This sequence joins TRBV7-2 and TRBJ1-1; D gene ambiguous. From germline, CDR1 is SGHTA and CDR2 FQGNSA. The CDR3 spans 12 residues. V dropped 11 bases and J dropped 0 bases, with 10 bases sitting between them. CDR3 sequence reads: CAEYRVNTEAFF. As DNA, the CDR3 is TGTGCCGAATACAGAGTGAACACTGAAGCTTTCTTT.

This clonotype was seen ten or more times. This chain joins TRBV7-8 and TRBJ1-2; no firm D call. Trimming took 1 base from V and 4 from J, leaving 7 bases between them. Germline-derived CDR1 and CDR2 are SGHVS and FQNEAQ. This CDR3 spans 13 amino acids. CDR3 residues: CASSLDRFYGYTF. The CDR3 nucleotides are TGTGCCAGCAGCTTAGATCGCTTCTATGGCTACACCTTC.

As regards this clonotype: With a much larger clone just one base away, this may be a read error. The rearrangement links TRBV11-2 to TRBJ2-1, with D maybe TRBD2 (5 bases). This CDR3 has 12 amino acids. Germline V lookup: CDR1 SGHAT, CDR2 FQNNGV. V was shortened by 6 bases and J by 8 bases, with 11 bases between the two germline ends. CDR3 coding DNA: TGTGCCAGCAGGGACTCAGGCGATGAGCAGTTCTTC. This translates into CASRDSGDEQFF. Full variable domain (missing parts from reference TRBV11-2 and TRBJ2-1): EAGVAQSPRYKIIEKRQSVAFWCNPISGHATLYWYQQILGQGPKLLIQFQNNGVVDDSQLPKDRFSAERLKGVDSTLKIQPAKLEDSAVYLCASRDSGDEQFFGPGTRLTVL.

This chain joins TRBV3-1 and TRBJ2-7, with D perhaps TRBD2 (6 bases). Deletions cut 1 base from V and 0 bases from J, with 13 bases between. The CDR3 is 16 amino acids. The V gene's germline CDR1 is LGHDT and CDR2 YNNKEL (reference sequence). The CDR3 sequence is CASSQVSLADSYEQYF. The CDR3 region has the DNA TGTGCCAGCAGCCAAGTATCACTAGCCGACTCCTACGAGCAGTACTTC.

This clonotype has only a few counts. This chain connects TRBV19 to TRBJ1-1, with a tentative D call TRBD1 (6 bases). The germline gives CDR1 LNHDA, CDR2 SQIVND (reference sequence). This CDR3 has 14 residues. The V and J ends lost 0 bases and 5 bases respectively, with 10 bases between them. CDR3 residues: CASSIEQGRTEAFF. For the CDR3, the DNA is TGTGCCAGTAGTATAGAGCAGGGGAGAACTGAAGCTTTCTTT.

This clonotype has at least ten counts. V gene TRBV3-1 combines with J gene TRBJ1-5; unclear D gene. Trimming took 0 bases from V and 7 from J, leaving 7 bases between them. The germline gives CDR1 LGHDT, CDR2 YNNKEL (reference sequence). This CDR3 has 13 residues. The CDR3 spells CASSQDGVQPQHF. DNA of the CDR3: TGTGCCAGCAGCCAAGATGGGGTCCAGCCCCAGCATTTT.

This clonotype was picked up many times. The chain joins TRBV18 to TRBJ2-1, with unresolved D. Germline V gene sequence: CDR1 KGHSH, CDR2 LQKENI. This CDR3 contains 17 residues. V was clipped by 4 bases and J by 0 bases, with 16 bases between them. CDR3 nucleotides: TGTGCCAGCTCACTCGCGGCTCATCAGAGCTCCTACAATGAGCAGTTCTTC. Its translation is CASSLAAHQSSYNEQFF.

V and J are TRBV28 and TRBJ1-1; possibly TRBD1 for D (5 bases). The CDR3 consists of 16 residues. Looked up from germline, CDR1 is MDHEN and CDR2 is SYDVKM. Trimming took off 2 bases at V and 6 bases at J, with 19 bases between the two ends. This CDR3 reads CASSLGGRPLVAEAFF. The CDR3 DNA sequence: TGTGCCAGCAGTTTAGGGGGACGTCCCTTAGTCGCTGAAGCTTTCTTT.

This clonotype was seen a few times. This sequence joins TRBV7-8 and TRBJ1-4; D might be TRBD1 (6 bases). The CDR3 consists of 15 residues. Germline V gene lookup returns CDR1 SGHVS and CDR2 FQNEAQ. V was trimmed by 5 bases and J by 10 bases, leaving 20 bases between them. CDR3 sequence (DNA): TGTGCCAGCAGCCCAGGCATCGGGGGGCGACGAAAACTGTTTTTT. It yields the protein CASSPGIGGRRKLFF.

This clonotype has at least ten counts. The chain links TRBV27 to TRBJ1-5; TRBD1 matches 9 bases. The CDR3 extends over 15 amino acids. J gave up 5 bases and V 3 bases, and 5 bases lay outside the gene matches. From germline, CDR1 is MNHEY and CDR2 SMNVEV (reference sequence). This chain's CDR3 is CASSFEGQGDQPQHF. CDR3 bases: TGTGCCAGCAGTTTTGAGGGACAGGGTGATCAGCCCCAGCATTTT.

This chain joins TRBV4-2 and TRBJ2-7, with TRBD2 matching over 8 bases. The V and J ends lost 4 bases and 0 bases, in that order; junction bases with no gene match: 11. Per germline, CDR1 LGHNA and CDR2 YNFKEQ. The CDR3 extends over 17 amino acids. This CDR3 is CASSPSQASGPSYEQYF. CDR3 coding DNA: TGTGCCAGCAGCCCGAGTCAAGCTAGCGGGCCCTCCTACGAGCAGTACTTC.

This clonotype was seen ten or more times. V usage is TRBV12-3 or TRBV12-4 and J usage is TRBJ1-2; unclear D gene. Trimming shortened V by 2 bases and J by 2 bases, and 6 bases separated the two germline ends. The CDR3 runs 13 residues. CDR3 in amino acids: CASSLRVNYGYTF. CDR3 nucleotide sequence: TGTGCCAGCAGTTTACGGGTCAACTATGGCTACACCTTC.

This clonotype has just a few counts. The rearrangement joins TRBV12-3 or TRBV12-4 to TRBJ1-4; no clear D gene. This CDR3 has 14 amino acids. Trimming removed 6 bases at V and 4 bases at J, with 12 bases between. DNA for the CDR3: TGTGCCAGCAGCTCTAGAAACCTTAATGAAAAACTGTTTTTT. Protein sequence: CASSSRNLNEKLFF.

The chain employs TRBV6-2 or TRBV6-3 and TRBJ2-7; 8 bases are shared with TRBD1. V lost 6 bases and J lost 2; bases outside the gene matches: 6. In germline, CDR1 is MNHEY, CDR2 SVGEGT. The CDR3 has 14 amino acids. The CDR3 region is CASRPGQAAYEQYF. In DNA, the CDR3 is TGTGCCAGCAGGCCGGGACAGGCCGCCTACGAGCAGTACTTC.

This clonotype was seen ten or more times. The chain has TRBV20-1 and TRBJ2-7, with 7 bases that match TRBD1. Trimming at V came to 1 base and at J to 2 bases, leaving 14 bases not matched to a gene. Germline V gives CDR1 DFQATT, CDR2 SNEGSKA (reference sequence). This CDR3 is 17 amino acids long. The CDR3 is CSARAGTATLRAYEQYF. The CDR3 region has the DNA TGCAGTGCTAGAGCCGGGACAGCGACCCTCAGAGCCTACGAGCAGTACTTC.